The entry below describes one TCR beta chain. In this sample, this clone turned up a few times. Its recognized antigen is unknown. No much larger clone exists at a distance of one base, and base qualities are not known. The trim is 0 bases for V and 5 bases for J, with a gap of 6 bases between the germline ends. The germline V gene gives CDR1 as SGDLS and CDR2 as YYNGEE. Taken from cysteine to phenylalanine, the CDR3 has 13 residues. Only the CDR3 DNA stays, 39 bases, in frame from base 1. The trial excluded patients who had a history of autoimmune disease or were on systemic immunosuppression. Peripheral blood for TCR sequencing was collected from all dose cohorts at baseline, on cycle 4 day 1, and on cycle 7 day 1. Samples came from an open-label, multicenter, first-in-human phase I dose-escalation trial of ivuxolimab. Adults with locally advanced or metastatic melanoma, renal cell, hepatocellular, or head and neck squamous cell carcinoma were enrolled in the trial. Before TCR sequencing, CD4+ and CD8+ T cells were separately sorted from peripheral blood.

To sequence the TCRbeta CDR3 region, genomic DNA was isolated from the sorted cells. TCRbeta CDR3 regions were sequenced using the immunoSEQ Assay. Imported from immuneACCESS, the table was reduced by TCRdb to in-frame sequences with V and J called. These copies leave out some clones; in studies compared against another copy, an unresolved V gene accounts for under half, and the cause of the remainder is not known. Present in this sample are roughly 65,000 clones, 80% to 90% of which were seen just once. 0.38% of the sample is held by the ten biggest clonotypes. This specimen belongs to a study of OX40 agonist ivuxolimab in advanced cancers. At the level of the whole study: Ivuxolimab was an agonistic, fully human IgG2 monoclonal antibody directed against OX40 (CD134), a costimulatory receptor. Prior anti-PD-1, anti-PD-L1 or anti-CTLA-4 therapy was permitted, and 40% of dose-escalation patients had received checkpoint inhibitors. In the dose-escalation cohort, roughly 80% of patients were male, and the mean age was roughly 60 years, with a range of about 23 to 85. Among the roughly 54 dose-escalation patients, around 20 had hepatocellular carcinoma, 15 melanoma, 9 renal cell carcinoma and 9 head and neck cancer. The purpose of peripheral TCRbeta sequencing was to test whether ivuxolimab changed TCR sequence diversity and led to clonal T-cell expansion. Three dose-escalation patients achieved partial responses, one with hepatocellular carcinoma and two with cutaneous melanoma. Intravenous ivuxolimab was administered to patients every 2 weeks at six dose levels: 0.01, 0.1, 0.3, 1.5, 3 and 10 mg/kg. The paper reports the monotherapy dose-escalation portion (N = 52 patients) of the phase I ivuxolimab trial. Overall results and qualifications from the work: Antigen specificity was not determined for the clonally expanded peripheral T cells. After ivuxolimab, more expanded clones were found on average in CD8+ T cells than in CD4+ T cells. At doses from 0.1 to 3.0 mg/kg, clonal expansion was seen in both CD4+ and CD8+ blood T cells between baseline and week 6. In the 0.1-3.0 mg/kg groups, partial responders had among the lowest normalized peripheral clonal expansion, particularly in CD8+ T cells. Low levels of normalized T-cell clonal expansion were also seen in some patients who did not respond.

The chain was built from TRBV9 and TRBJ2-1, with the identity of the D gene unclear. This TCR was recovered from an adult with an advanced solid tumor such as melanoma, head and neck, liver or kidney cancer. Material: CD4+ or CD8+ T cells sorted from blood, obtained in a trial of the OX40 agonist ivuxolimab. The CDR3 reads CASSVGRNNEQFF. The DNA is TGTGCCAGCAGCGTAGGGAGAAACAATGAGCAGTTCTTC.